The clone carrying this T cell receptor (beta chain) came up a few times. As yet, its antigen is unknown. The sample is drawn from a study of T cell repertoires in cytomegalovirus infection. General study points: Dominant in the ex vivo response were TCR beta clonotypes restricted by HLA-C and specific for CMV.

The CDR3 consists of 15 residues. The trim removed 4 bases at V and 4 bases at J, leaving 4 bases unmatched. Germline V CDR1 and CDR2: SGHVS, FNYEAQ. MiXCR, run by TCRdb on the reads, gives a single entry per CDR3 protein. The table includes about 920,000 distinct CDR3 sequences, approximately 31% detected once. This chain uses TRBV7-6 with TRBJ2-2; 9 nucleotides align to TRBD1. The input for sequencing was cultured CD8+ T cells from PBMCs, taken from culture after CMV antigen stimulation. The source of this sequence is a human donor in good health (CMV status not recorded). Some clones in this sample may be carry-over from other donors' samples. This chain's CDR3 is CASSSWTGVTGELFF. The DNA of the CDR3 is TGTGCCAGCAGCTCCTGGACAGGGGTCACCGGGGAGCTGTTTTTT.